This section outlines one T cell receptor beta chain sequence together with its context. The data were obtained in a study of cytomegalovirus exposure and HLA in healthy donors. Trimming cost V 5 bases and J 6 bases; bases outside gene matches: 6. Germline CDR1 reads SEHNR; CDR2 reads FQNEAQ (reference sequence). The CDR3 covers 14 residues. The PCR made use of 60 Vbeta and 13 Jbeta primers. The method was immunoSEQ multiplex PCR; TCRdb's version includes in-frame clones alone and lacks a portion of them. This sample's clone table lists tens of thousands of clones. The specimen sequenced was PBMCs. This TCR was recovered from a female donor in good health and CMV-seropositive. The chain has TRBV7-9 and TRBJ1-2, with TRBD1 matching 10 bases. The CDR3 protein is CASSLWTGGDGYTF. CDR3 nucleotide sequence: TGTGCCAGCAGCCTCTGGACAGGGGGGGATGGCTACACCTTC.